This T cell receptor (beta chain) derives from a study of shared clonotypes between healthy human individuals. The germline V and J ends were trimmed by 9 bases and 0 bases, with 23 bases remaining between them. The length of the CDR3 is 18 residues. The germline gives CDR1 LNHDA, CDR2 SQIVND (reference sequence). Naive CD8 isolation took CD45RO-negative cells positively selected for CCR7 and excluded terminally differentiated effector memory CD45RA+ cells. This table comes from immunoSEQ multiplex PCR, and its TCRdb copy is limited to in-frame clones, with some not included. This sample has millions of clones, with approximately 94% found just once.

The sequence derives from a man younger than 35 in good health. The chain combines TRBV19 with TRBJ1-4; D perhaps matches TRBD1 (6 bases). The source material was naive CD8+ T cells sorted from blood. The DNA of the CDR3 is TGTGCCAGCAAGCCAGGGACAAAATCTTTCGCAACTAATGAAAAACTGTTTTTT. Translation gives CASKPGTKSFATNEKLFF.